The 32 T cell receptor beta chains below all came from one sample that was sequenced in a study of neurological immune-mediated disorders. TCRdb called the 5' RACE reads again in MiXCR, with one record for every CDR3 protein. Here the sample spans more than 70,000 distinct CDR3 sequences, 15% to 20% being singletons. Sample: PBMCs. The receptors shown here come from a woman between 40 and 50 years old in good health.

Comment on this clonotype: Possible read error: a much larger clone is one base away. This rearrangement joins TRBV5-1 to TRBJ2-2; TRBD1 or TRBD2 may be the D gene (5 bases each). The CDR3 length is 16 residues. V dropped 5 bases and J dropped 0 bases, with 14 bases sitting between them. Germline CDR1 reads SGHRS; CDR2 reads YFSETQ. CDR3 in amino acids: CASRFRGDPNTGELFF. CDR3 nucleotides: TGCGCCAGCAGATTTCGAGGGGACCCGAACACCGGGGAGCTGTTTTTT. The variable domain in full, completed from reference TRBV5-1 and TRBJ2-2, reads KAGVTQTPRYLIKTRGQQVTLSCSPISGHRSVSWYQQTPGQGLQFLFEYFSETQRNKGNFPGRFSGRQFSNSRSEMNVSTLELGDSALYLCASRFRGDPNTGELFFGEGSRLTVL.

This clonotype was seen ten or more times. The rearrangement joins TRBV12-3 or TRBV12-4 to TRBJ2-7; TRBD1 agrees at 7 bases. CDR3 length equals 13 residues. V trimming: 7 bases; J trimming: 7 bases; junction bases outside the gene matches: 10. CDR3 bases: TGTGCCAGCACCCAAGGACTCAGGGGGGAGCAGTACTTC. This encodes CASTQGLRGEQYF.

This clonotype has ten or more counts. The rearrangement joins TRBV5-1 to TRBJ2-3, with 7 bases identical to TRBD2. Trimming cost V 3 bases and J 9 bases; bases outside gene matches: 19. The germline V gene encodes CDR1 SGHRS and CDR2 YFSETQ. CDR3 length equals 17 residues. The CDR3 loop is CASSSRSGDSMGGTQYF. CDR3 in DNA: TGCGCCAGCAGCTCCAGGTCGGGGGACTCCATGGGGGGGACGCAGTATTTT.

As for this clonotype: Just one base apart from a much larger clone, this may be a read error. The chain employs TRBV29-1 and TRBJ2-4; possibly TRBD2 for D (5 bases). The CDR3 sequence is 14 residues long. Looked up from germline, CDR1 is SQVTM and CDR2 is ANQGSEA. CDR3 in amino acids: CSAVRGLAKNIEYF. In DNA form, the CDR3 reads TGCAGCGCTGTCCGTGGGCTAGCCAAAAACATTGAGTACTTC. Full variable domain (outside the CDR3, taken from reference TRBV29-1 and TRBJ2-4): SAVISQKPSRDICQRGTSLTIQCQVDSQVTMMFWYRQQPGQSLTLIATANQGSEATYESGFVIDKFPISRPNLTFSTLTVSNMSPEDSSIYLCSAVRGLAKNIEYFGAGTRLSVL.

This clonotype has ten or more counts. As DNA, the CDR3 is TGTGCCAGCAAATTCGGGGGCTCCTACAATGAGCAGTTCTTC. Translation: CASKFGGSYNEQFF. The V gene is TRBV7-2, the J gene TRBJ2-1; a weak D match, TRBD2 (6 bases). Germline loops: CDR1 SGHTA, CDR2 FQGNSA. Trimming took off 7 bases at V and 0 bases at J, with 10 bases between the two ends. The CDR3 covers 14 residues.

This clonotype showed up many times. The chain joins TRBV18 to TRBJ1-6, with a tentative D call TRBD1 (6 bases). Germline CDR1 KGHSH, CDR2 LQKENI. There are 15 residues in the CDR3. V lost 6 bases and J lost 10, with 19 bases in between. The CDR3 sequence: CASSGSRGPGSPLHF. DNA for the CDR3: TGTGCCAGCTCGGGAAGCAGGGGACCAGGGTCACCCCTCCACTTT.

This clonotype was counted many times. The genes are TRBV27 and TRBJ2-6; D is uncertain. The germline CDR1 and CDR2 sequences are MNHEY and SMNVEV (reference sequence). This CDR3 region has 15 residues. V dropped 5 bases and J dropped 1 base, with 9 bases sitting between them. The CDR3 loop is CASSPMGSGANVLTF. The CDR3 bases are TGTGCCAGCAGTCCTATGGGGTCTGGGGCCAACGTCCTGACTTTC.

The V gene is TRBV3-1, the J gene TRBJ1-1, with D perhaps matching TRBD1 (5 bases). Germline lookup yields CDR1 LGHDT and CDR2 YNNKEL (reference sequence). The CDR3 extends over 15 amino acids. With 1 base removed from V and 0 bases from J, the gap between germline ends came to 9 bases. CDR3 DNA sequence: TGTGCCAGCAGCCAAGGACAGCTGATGAACACTGAAGCTTTCTTT. It specifies CASSQGQLMNTEAFF.

This clonotype showed up many times. The chain joins TRBV11-2 to TRBJ2-6; no clear D gene. CDR1 is SGHAT and CDR2 is FQNNGV in the germline V gene. The CDR3 is made up of 18 amino acids. Trimming shortened V by 5 bases and J by 0 bases, and 17 bases separated the two germline ends. The CDR3 region has the DNA TGTGCCAGCAGCCCTTGGTTGGGCCTAAGCTCTGGGGCCAACGTCCTGACTTTC. Amino acid sequence: CASSPWLGLSSGANVLTF.

This clonotype was recorded many times. The chain couples TRBV5-1 to TRBJ2-5; D ambiguous. CDR3 size: 14 residues. Germline assignment: CDR1 SGHRS and CDR2 YFSETQ. Trimming removed 0 bases from V and 5 bases from J, with 11 bases in between. The CDR3 here is CASSLAGLGETQYF. CDR3 coding DNA: TGCGCCAGCAGCTTGGCGGGTCTCGGGGAGACCCAGTACTTC.

This clonotype was counted many times. V usage is TRBV21-1 and J usage is TRBJ2-5; TRBD2 reflects the table's D call only, with no check against the DNA. TRBV21-1 is given as a pseudogene. The CDR3 is 18 amino acids. As DNA, the CDR3 is TGTGCCGCCCCCCTAGTGTCTAGCGGGGGGGTCCTCCAAGAGACCCAGTACTTC. Its translation is CAAPLVSSGGVLQETQYF.

The gene calls are TRBV6-5 and TRBJ1-1; 12 bases line up with TRBD1. The CDR3 has 17 residues. CDR1 MNHEY and CDR2 SVGAGI come from the germline V gene. The J segment lost 5 bases and the V segment lost 5 bases, leaving 12 bases of the junction unmatched. CDR3 DNA sequence: TGTGCCAGCAGTAACCTAAGGGGGACAGGGGGCGTGACTGAAGCTTTCTTT. This sequence encodes CASSNLRGTGGVTEAFF.

This clonotype was seen a few times. The gene calls are TRBV7-8 and TRBJ1-5; 11 bases are a match to TRBD1. The CDR3 totals 16 residues. Germline V gene data show CDR1 as SGHVS and CDR2 as FQNEAQ. J gave up 7 bases and V 3 bases, and 8 bases lay outside the gene matches. This CDR3 reads CASSLGGTGGDQPQHF. DNA for the CDR3: TGTGCCAGCAGCTTGGGGGGGACAGGGGGTGACCAGCCCCAGCATTTT.

The chain couples TRBV29-1 to TRBJ1-1; 8 positions agree with TRBD1. In germline, CDR1 is SQVTM, CDR2 ANQGSEA. The V gene end was trimmed by 3 bases and the J gene end by 3 bases; junction bases not matched to a gene: 9. The CDR3 totals 15 residues. CDR3 residues: CSVEWDRKGDTEAFF. Here the CDR3 DNA reads TGCAGCGTTGAGTGGGACAGGAAAGGGGACACTGAAGCTTTCTTT.

This clonotype came up many times. The chain combines TRBV20-1 with TRBJ2-5; the D gene is possibly TRBD2 (5 bases). This CDR3 is built from 14 residues. Trimming took off 1 base at V and 5 bases at J, with 14 bases between the two ends. CDR1 and CDR2 from the germline V gene are DFQATT and SNEGSKA (reference sequence). The CDR3 bases are TGCAGTGCTAGAGGCCGTGGGCGGGCCGAGACCCAGTACTTC. Amino acids: CSARGRGRAETQYF.

This clonotype was seen at least ten times. V is TRBV7-9 and J is TRBJ2-7, with D tentatively TRBD1 or TRBD2 (6 bases each). The CDR3 runs 15 residues. Per the germline V gene, CDR1 is SEHNR and CDR2 is FQNEAQ (reference sequence). The V and J ends lost 0 bases and 7 bases respectively, with 16 bases between them. The CDR3 here is CASSLADRGPAEQYF. The CDR3 nucleotides are TGTGCCAGCAGCTTAGCGGATCGGGGGCCCGCGGAGCAGTACTTC.

This clonotype was seen repeatedly, ten times or more. The chain joins TRBV5-1 to TRBJ2-7; 15 bases agree with TRBD2. Trimming removed 0 bases from V and 4 bases from J; junction bases left unmatched: 8. The CDR3 runs to 18 residues. CDR1 SGHRS and CDR2 YFSETQ come from the germline V gene. The CDR3 spells CASSLGKGLAGGNYEQYF. Written as DNA, the CDR3 is TGCGCCAGCAGCTTGGGCAAGGGACTAGCGGGGGGAAATTACGAGCAGTACTTC.

Many counts were recorded for this clonotype. The gene calls are TRBV20-1 and TRBJ2-3, with TRBD2 matching over 9 bases. CDR1 and CDR2 (germline): DFQATT, SNEGSKA (reference sequence). The ends lost 0 bases at V and 1 base at J; junction bases unmatched: 5. CDR3 size: 16 residues. CDR3 sequence (DNA): TGCAGTGCTAGAGATCCTAGCGGGGAGGGCACAGATACGCAGTATTTT. Its protein is CSARDPSGEGTDTQYF.

This clonotype was counted ten times or more. The chain has TRBV12-3 or TRBV12-4 and TRBJ1-6; D gene uncertain. The CDR3 length is 14 residues. V was clipped by 4 bases and J by 0 bases, with 4 bases between them. CDR3 DNA: TGTGCCAGCAGTTGGAGCTCCTATAATTCACCCCTCCACTTT. Protein product: CASSWSSYNSPLHF.

The genes are TRBV20-1 and TRBJ2-1, with 11 bases matching TRBD2. V gave up 6 bases and J gave up 0 bases; unmatched junction bases: 10. CDR1 is DFQATT and CDR2 is SNEGSKA in the germline V gene (reference sequence). This CDR3 is 17 amino acids long. This CDR3 reads CSAHISSGGSSYNEQFF. The CDR3 region has the DNA TGCAGTGCGCACATTTCTAGCGGGGGGAGCTCCTACAATGAGCAGTTCTTC.

In this sample, this clonotype turned up many times. The chain links TRBV7-2 to TRBJ2-7, with 8 bases that match TRBD2. The ends lost 1 base at V and 7 bases at J; junction bases unmatched: 9. This CDR3 is 15 amino acids long. Germline lookup yields CDR1 SGHTA and CDR2 FQGNSA. CDR3 DNA: TGTGCCAGCAGCTTAGGTGGAGCGGGGGAACGGGAGCAGTACTTC. This encodes CASSLGGAGEREQYF.

This clonotype was counted at least ten times. The chain couples TRBV9 to TRBJ1-2; D is possibly TRBD1 (6 bases). The CDR3 length is 17 residues. The V and J ends lost 3 bases and 4 bases respectively, with 22 bases between them. Per the germline V gene, CDR1 is SGDLS and CDR2 is YYNGEE. The CDR3 DNA sequence: TGTGCCAGCAGCGCGAGTCGGACAGCCACCCAACTCTATGGCTACACCTTC. Translating it yields CASSASRTATQLYGYTF.

The table lists this clonotype with many counts. The chain's CDR3 is CASSLDRLGTDTQYF. As DNA, the CDR3 is TGCGCCAGCAGCCTCGACAGGCTAGGCACAGATACGCAGTATTTT. The V call is TRBV5-1, the J call TRBJ2-3, with D perhaps TRBD1 (6 bases). V dropped 4 bases and J dropped 1 base, with 13 bases sitting between them. The V gene's germline CDR1 is SGHRS and CDR2 YFSETQ. The CDR3 spans 15 residues.

This chain uses TRBV4-2 with TRBJ2-7; 8 bases map to TRBD2. J gave up 4 bases and V 0 bases, and 5 bases lay outside the gene matches. This CDR3 has 15 residues. Germline CDR1 LGHNA, CDR2 YNFKEQ. The CDR3 region is CASSQDAGGVYEQYF. For the CDR3, the DNA is TGTGCCAGCAGCCAAGATGCGGGGGGCGTTTACGAGCAGTACTTC.

This clonotype was seen ten or more times. J is TRBJ1-5 and V is TRBV7-2; tentative D call: TRBD1 (5 bases). CDR1 SGHTA and CDR2 FQGNSA come from the germline V gene. This CDR3 has 13 residues. Trimming pared 5 bases from V and 8 bases from J, leaving 13 bases between. The CDR3 here is CASSQYPREPQHF. For the CDR3, the DNA is TGTGCCAGCAGCCAATACCCCAGGGAGCCCCAGCATTTT. The full variable domain, completed using reference TRBV7-2 and TRBJ1-5, is GAGVSQSPSNKVTEKGKDVELRCDPISGHTALYWYRQSLGQGLEFLIYFQGNSAPDKSGLPSDRFSAERTGGSVSTLTIQRTQQEDSAVYLCASSQYPREPQHFGDGTRLSIL.

This clonotype was seen ten or more times. The chain combines TRBV6-2 or TRBV6-3 with TRBJ2-6; TRBD2 is a possible D gene (5 bases). The CDR3 runs to 15 residues. Germline V lookup: CDR1 MNHEY, CDR2 SVGEGT. V was shortened by 5 bases and J by 0 bases, with 8 bases between the two germline ends. The CDR3 loop reads CASSPRGSGANVLTF. CDR3 nucleotide sequence: TGTGCCAGCAGTCCTCGGGGCTCTGGGGCCAACGTCCTGACTTTC.

This clonotype was found many times. The V and J genes are TRBV5-1 and TRBJ1-2; perhaps TRBD1 as D (5 bases). V shed 6 bases and J shed 6 bases, with 15 bases lying between them. The CDR3 has 13 residues. Germline-derived CDR1 and CDR2 are SGHRS and YFSETQ. CDR3 region: CASTMAQGDGYTF. The DNA for the CDR3 is TGCGCCAGCACTATGGCCCAGGGCGATGGCTACACCTTC.

This clonotype was observed many times. The chain is built from TRBV6-5 and TRBJ1-1; D might be TRBD1 (6 bases). The CDR3 runs 13 residues. Germline V gene data show CDR1 as MNHEY and CDR2 as SVGAGI. Trimming removed 6 bases from V and 3 bases from J, with 11 bases in between. CDR3 nucleotides: TGTGCCAGCAGAATACGGACAGACACTGAAGCTTTCTTT. Encoded protein: CASRIRTDTEAFF.

In this sample, this clonotype turned up many times. The rearrangement links TRBV12-3 or TRBV12-4 to TRBJ2-1; tentatively, D is TRBD1 (6 bases). V was shortened by 6 bases and J by 4 bases, with 16 bases between the two germline ends. There are 15 residues in the CDR3. The CDR3 loop reads CASSPGAGSYNEQFF. The CDR3 coding sequence is TGTGCCAGCAGCCCAGGGGCAGGGTCTTACAATGAGCAGTTCTTC.

This clonotype appeared many times. This chain uses TRBV14 with TRBJ2-1; tentatively, D is TRBD1 (6 bases). The V end lost 5 bases, the J end lost 8 bases, and 13 bases lay between the germline ends. Germline V gene lookup returns CDR1 SGHDN and CDR2 FVKESK. The CDR3 extends over 13 amino acids. This chain's CDR3 is CASSGDIDDEQFF. The CDR3 DNA sequence: TGTGCCAGCAGCGGGGACATTGACGATGAGCAGTTCTTC.

The chain has TRBV3-1 and TRBJ1-2; no clear D gene. CDR1 and CDR2 (germline): LGHDT, YNNKEL (reference sequence). V was pared by 8 bases and J by 8 bases, with 9 bases between. The CDR3 loop spans 10 amino acids. DNA of the CDR3: TGTGCCAGCCACAGCCAGGGCTACACCTTC. This codes for CASHSQGYTF.

This clonotype was counted ten times or more. V gene TRBV20-1 combines with J gene TRBJ2-3; 13 bases align to TRBD2. The V gene end was trimmed by 7 bases and the J gene end by 5 bases; junction bases not matched to a gene: 6. CDR3 length: 14 residues. Per germline, CDR1 DFQATT and CDR2 SNEGSKA (reference sequence). CDR3 nucleotides: TGCAGTGTACTAGCGGGGGGGGATGAAGATACGCAGTATTTT. It translates to CSVLAGGDEDTQYF.